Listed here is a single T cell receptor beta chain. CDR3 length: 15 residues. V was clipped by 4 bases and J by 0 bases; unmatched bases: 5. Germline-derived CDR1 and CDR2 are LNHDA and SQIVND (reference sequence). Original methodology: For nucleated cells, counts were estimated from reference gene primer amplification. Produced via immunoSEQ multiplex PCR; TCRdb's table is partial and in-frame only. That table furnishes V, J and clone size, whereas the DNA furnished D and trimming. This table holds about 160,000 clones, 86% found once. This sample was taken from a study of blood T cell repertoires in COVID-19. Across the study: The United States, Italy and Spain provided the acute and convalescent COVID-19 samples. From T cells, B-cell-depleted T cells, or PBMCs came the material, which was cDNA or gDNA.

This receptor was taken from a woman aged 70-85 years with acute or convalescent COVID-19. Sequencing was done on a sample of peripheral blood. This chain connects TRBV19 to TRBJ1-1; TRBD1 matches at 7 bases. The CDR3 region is CASSKRQGLNTEAFF. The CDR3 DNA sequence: TGTGCCAGTAGTAAAAGACAGGGTTTGAACACTGAAGCTTTCTTT.